This entry lists 21 T cell receptor beta chains sequenced from one sample in a study of monozygotic twins with inflammatory bowel disease. For each CDR3 protein, TCRdb gives one entry from its re-call of the 5' RACE reads, without DNA. With approximately 380,000 distinct CDR3 sequences in the sample, the ten largest clones hold approximately 2.4%. Sample: blood. The receptors were sampled from a human donor with ulcerative colitis or Crohn's disease, or a healthy co-twin of an affected twin (not recorded which).

This rearrangement joins TRBV6-5 to TRBJ1-3; TCRdb selects TRBD1, and the lack of DNA leaves this call unchecked. This CDR3 contains 18 residues. CDR1 MNHEY and CDR2 SVGAGI come from the germline V gene. Here the CDR3 reads CASSYSSGMWDSGNTIYF.

The gene calls are TRBV15 and TRBJ2-3; TCRdb's D gene call, TRBD1, goes unchecked for lack of DNA. The CDR3 consists of 15 residues. The germline V gene has CDR1 LNHNV and CDR2 YYDKDF (reference sequence). The chain's CDR3 is CATSRLGEATDTQYF.

V usage is TRBV9 and J usage is TRBJ2-7. The CDR3 extends over 15 amino acids. Germline V CDR1 and CDR2: SGDLS, YYNGEE. The CDR3 spells CASSVAGSSNYEQYF.

V is TRBV7-9 and J is TRBJ2-7; TCRdb outputs TRBD2, but without DNA this stays unchecked. CDR3 length: 14 amino acids. Germline loops: CDR1 SEHNR, CDR2 FQNEAQ (reference sequence). The CDR3 loop reads CASSPDVGTLWQYF.

V gene TRBV27 combines with J gene TRBJ2-3. CDR1 and CDR2 (germline): MNHEY, SMNVEV (reference sequence). The CDR3 is made up of 12 amino acids. CDR3 region: CASSPDLNTQYF.

V is TRBV6-1 and J is TRBJ2-5; TCRdb reports TRBD2, a call that lacks DNA to check it against. CDR3 length: 13 residues. Germline loops: CDR1 MNHNS, CDR2 SASEGT. The CDR3 spells CASRGGLARTQYF.

This sequence joins TRBV5-1 and TRBJ2-1; TCRdb outputs TRBD1, but without DNA this stays unchecked. There are 16 residues in the CDR3. Germline lookup yields CDR1 SGHRS and CDR2 YFSETQ. This CDR3 reads CASSGSGQVTYNEQFF.

J is TRBJ1-3 and V is TRBV7-2; no DNA is available, so the TRBD1 call from TCRdb remains unchecked. CDR1 is SGHTA and CDR2 is FQGNSA in the germline V gene. The CDR3 sequence is 14 residues long. The CDR3 protein is CASSLPREGNTIYF.

The chain links TRBV10-3 to TRBJ2-7; TCRdb outputs TRBD2, but without DNA this stays unchecked. The CDR3 runs to 17 residues. Germline values: CDR1 ENHRY, CDR2 SYGVKD. CDR3 loop: CAIRKGLAGGRSDEQYF.

The chain is built from TRBV12-3 or TRBV12-4 and TRBJ2-7. CDR3 size: 12 residues. CDR3 region: CASSFRCFEQYF.

The rearrangement joins TRBV12-5 to TRBJ2-7; TCRdb's D call of TRBD1 is untestable without DNA. Germline V CDR1 and CDR2: LGHNT, FRNRAP. The CDR3 has 13 amino acids. CDR3 protein: CASGTGTHYEQYF.

The V call is TRBV7-2, the J call TRBJ2-6. CDR1 and CDR2 (germline): SGHTA, FQGNSA. The CDR3 length is 17 residues. The CDR3 here is CAISLEYSVSGANVLTF.

This rearrangement joins TRBV7-2 to TRBJ2-1. The CDR3 runs to 15 residues. Germline V gives CDR1 SGHTA, CDR2 FQGNSA. This chain's CDR3 is CASSLGPISYNEQFF.

This chain uses TRBV6-2 or TRBV6-3 with TRBJ1-1. This CDR3 contains 13 residues. Germline-derived CDR1 and CDR2 are MNHEY and SVGEGT. CDR3 amino acids: CASSPFGNTEAFF.

The J gene is TRBJ1-2, the V gene TRBV29-1. This CDR3 is 12 amino acids long. Germline CDR1 SQVTM, CDR2 ANQGSEA. CDR3 amino acids: CSVEDHNRGYTF. The full variable domain, its missing parts supplied by reference TRBV29-1 and TRBJ1-2, is SAVISQKPSRDICQRGTSLTIQCQVDSQVTMMFWYRQQPGQSLTLIATANQGSEATYESGFVIDKFPISRPNLTFSTLTVSNMSPEDSSIYLCSVEDHNRGYTFGSGTRLTVV.

The rearrangement links TRBV6-1 to TRBJ1-2; TCRdb selects TRBD1, and the lack of DNA leaves this call unchecked. The CDR3 runs to 15 residues. Germline V gene sequence: CDR1 MNHNS, CDR2 SASEGT. The CDR3: CASSRRKGEDYGYTF.

The V and J genes are TRBV20-1 and TRBJ2-2. Per germline, CDR1 DFQATT and CDR2 SNEGSKA (reference sequence). The CDR3 totals 13 residues. The CDR3 here is CSASDGVTGELFF.

This chain joins TRBV7-9 and TRBJ2-7. CDR1 is SEHNR and CDR2 is FQNEAQ in the germline V gene (reference sequence). CDR3 size: 15 residues. The CDR3 sequence: CASSWVSIGSYEQYF.

The chain links TRBV6-2 or TRBV6-3 to TRBJ1-3. Germline loops: CDR1 MNHEY, CDR2 SVGEGT. The CDR3 is 15 amino acids. CDR3 sequence reads: CASSYARASGNTIYF.

V and J are TRBV5-1 and TRBJ1-2; TCRdb designates TRBD1, a call that cannot be tested without DNA. The CDR3 spans 16 residues. Germline V gives CDR1 SGHRS, CDR2 YFSETQ. The CDR3 spells CASSLLTGTGAHGYTF.

This chain links TRBV28 with TRBJ2-1; the D call from TCRdb, TRBD2, cannot be confirmed without DNA. This CDR3 region has 15 residues. Germline assignment: CDR1 MDHEN and CDR2 SYDVKM. The CDR3 protein is CASSRIWEGYDEQFF.